The T cell receptor (beta chain) described here comes from a study of blood T cell repertoires in COVID-19. Study in general: Sites across the United States, Italy and Spain contributed samples from acute and convalescent COVID-19.

Per germline, CDR1 KGHSH and CDR2 LQKENI. V lost 1 base to trimming and J lost 8 bases, with 6 bases between them. The CDR3 contains 12 residues. In the original workflow: Amplification of reference gene primers was used by the study to estimate nucleated cell counts. Profiled with immunoSEQ multiplex PCR; TCRdb holds only in-frame clones, not every one. V and J calls and clone size are those listed in that table; D and trimming were worked out from the DNA. The table lists 250,000 to 350,000 clones, around 91% of them singletons. Individuals aged about 18 to 89 years were recruited from approximately 22 US areas. Participants were placed into cohorts based on the clinical history they reported.

This TCR came from a woman aged 18-35 years with acute COVID-19. The chain couples TRBV18 to TRBJ2-1; D is unclear. The sample comprised PBMCs or T cells enriched from blood (not recorded which). CDR3 nucleotides: TGTGCCAGCTCACCACTAGCATATGAGCAGTTCTTC. Translated, it gives CASSPLAYEQFF.